This T cell receptor (beta chain) was recovered during a study of early T cells in non-severe SARS-CoV-2 infection. CDR3 length: 11 residues. Germline assignment: CDR1 SGHAT and CDR2 FQNNGV. Trimming removed 5 bases at V and 4 bases at J, with 6 bases between. This clonotype has a count of ten or more. TCRdb used MiXCR to reprocess the 5' RACE reads, holding one entry per CDR3 protein. Of roughly 51,000 distinct CDR3 sequences listed, about 7.7% are singletons. The rearrangement uses TRBV11-2 and TRBJ2-7; D unclear. The source of this sequence is an adult who was a healthcare worker with PCR-confirmed SARS-CoV-2 infection or an uninfected control (not recorded which). Sequences were derived from whole blood, sampled at baseline. The CDR3 bases are TGTGCCAGCAGCCTGTTATACGAGCAGTACTTC. It specifies CASSLLYEQYF.